This is a list of T cell receptor beta chains from one sample in a study of T-cell memory formation after mild COVID-19. TCRdb itself ran the 5' RACE reads through MiXCR, one entry per CDR3 protein. The sample shows 30,000 to 40,000 distinct CDR3 sequences, approximately 10% of them seen only once. Sequencing used PBMCs or a T cell subset sorted from them (not recorded which). The receptors were gathered from a young man who had mild COVID-19 (a few samples of this study predate the infection). Cell type and time point are not known. Both conserved end residues are part of each CDR3. D genes are given only for firm matches. Clone size appears in some rows only: once, few, many, or a class for an expanded clone.

CDR3 DNA: TGTGCCAGCAACTTGGCTAGCGGGGGGTCCACAGATACGCAGTATTTT
CDR3 protein: CASNLASGGSTDTQYF
clone size: many
D gene: TRBD2
J gene: TRBJ2-3
V gene: TRBV11-2

CDR3 DNA: TGCGCCAGCAAAAACATTAACAGTCAAGAGACCCAGTACTTC
CDR3 protein: CASKNINSQETQYF
clone size: few
D gene: NA
J gene: TRBJ2-5
V gene: TRBV5-1

CDR3 DNA: TGTGCCAGTAGTTTCTCCCTCCAAACCTTCTTT
CDR3 protein: CASSFSLQTFF
clone size: many
D gene: NA
J gene: TRBJ1-1
V gene: TRBV19

CDR3 DNA: TGCAGTGCCAAGGACAGAAGCTCTGGAAACACCATATATTTT
CDR3 protein: CSAKDRSSGNTIYF
clone size: NA
D gene: NA
J gene: TRBJ1-3
V gene: TRBV20-1

CDR3 DNA: TGTGCCAGCAGCCTGAGACTAGCGGGTGGTGATACGCAGTATTTT
CDR3 protein: CASSLRLAGGDTQYF
clone size: many
D gene: TRBD2
J gene: TRBJ2-3
V gene: TRBV7-3

CDR3 DNA: TGTGCCTTTCGGGGGGACACCTACAATGAGCAGTTCTTC
CDR3 protein: CAFRGDTYNEQFF
clone size: many
D gene: NA
J gene: TRBJ2-1
V gene: TRBV30

CDR3 DNA: TGTGCCAGCAGCTTAAGGCCCGGAAGCAGGGGAGAGCTACACTCTGGGGCCAACGTCCTGACTTTC
CDR3 protein: CASSLRPGSRGELHSGANVLTF
clone size: many
D gene: NA
J gene: TRBJ2-6
V gene: TRBV7-3

CDR3 DNA: TGTGCCAGCAGCTCCGGGACGTTCAGCACAGATACGCAGTATTTT
CDR3 protein: CASSSGTFSTDTQYF
clone size: NA
D gene: NA
J gene: TRBJ2-3
V gene: TRBV7-2

CDR3 DNA: TGTGCCAGCAGCTTGGAAGCGGGGGGCTGGACTGATACGCAGTATTTT
CDR3 protein: CASSLEAGGWTDTQYF
clone size: many
D gene: TRBD2
J gene: TRBJ2-3
V gene: TRBV5-5

CDR3 DNA: TGTGCCAGCAGTTTTGACAGCAATAGCAATCAGCCCCAGCATTTT
CDR3 protein: CASSFDSNSNQPQHF
clone size: many
D gene: NA
J gene: TRBJ1-5
V gene: TRBV27

CDR3 DNA: TGTGCCAGCAGTTACTCGGACAGGCCCTCTGGAAACACCATATATTTT
CDR3 protein: CASSYSDRPSGNTIYF
clone size: few
D gene: TRBD1
J gene: TRBJ1-3
V gene: TRBV6-5

CDR3 DNA: TGTGCCAGCAGTTTAGGGGACACCGACACTGAAGCTTTCTTT
CDR3 protein: CASSLGDTDTEAFF
clone size: many
D gene: NA
J gene: TRBJ1-1
V gene: TRBV7-8

CDR3 DNA: TGTGCCAGCAGCTTAGTTACTCCCGCCTACGAGCAGTACTTC
CDR3 protein: CASSLVTPAYEQYF
clone size: many
D gene: NA
J gene: TRBJ2-7
V gene: TRBV7-9

CDR3 DNA: TGTGCCAGCAGACCTGGACAGGGTCCGAATGAGCAGTTCTTC
CDR3 protein: CASRPGQGPNEQFF
clone size: NA
D gene: TRBD1
J gene: TRBJ2-1
V gene: TRBV12-3/TRBV12-4

CDR3 DNA: TGTGCCAGCAGTGAGAGGGGCCACGCAGATACGCAGTATTTT
CDR3 protein: CASSERGHADTQYF
clone size: many
D gene: NA
J gene: TRBJ2-3
V gene: TRBV2

CDR3 DNA: TGTGCCAGCAGTCCTGGGGAGCAGTACTTC
CDR3 protein: CASSPGEQYF
clone size: many
D gene: NA
J gene: TRBJ2-7
V gene: TRBV2

CDR3 DNA: TGTGCCAGCAGTTCGAGATTCGGGGCCCGAAACACTGAAGCTTTCTTT
CDR3 protein: CASSSRFGARNTEAFF
clone size: NA
D gene: NA
J gene: TRBJ1-1
V gene: TRBV6-6

CDR3 DNA: TGTGCCAGCAGCCGGGGACAGGGCATCACCGGGGAGCTGTTTTTT
CDR3 protein: CASSRGQGITGELFF
clone size: many
D gene: TRBD1
J gene: TRBJ2-2
V gene: TRBV14

CDR3 DNA: TGTGCCAGCAGCTTGAATGAGGCCCAGTACTTC
CDR3 protein: CASSLNEAQYF
clone size: NA
D gene: NA
J gene: TRBJ2-5
V gene: TRBV7-9

CDR3 DNA: TGTGCCAGCAGCGCATTAGGGGGCTTCTCTGGAAACACCATATATTTT
CDR3 protein: CASSALGGFSGNTIYF
clone size: many
D gene: TRBD1
J gene: TRBJ1-3
V gene: TRBV9

CDR3 DNA: TGTGCCAGCAGTCCCCGGGACAGGGGCGGCAATGAGCAGTTCTTC
CDR3 protein: CASSPRDRGGNEQFF
clone size: NA
D gene: TRBD1
J gene: TRBJ2-1
V gene: TRBV12-3/TRBV12-4

CDR3 DNA: TGCGCCAGCAACCCGGGACAGGGGGCACACAATGAGCAGTTCTTC
CDR3 protein: CASNPGQGAHNEQFF
clone size: many
D gene: TRBD1
J gene: TRBJ2-1
V gene: TRBV10-2

CDR3 DNA: TGCGCCAGCAGCTCGCGGGCATCTGTGACAGATACGCAGTATTTT
CDR3 protein: CASSSRASVTDTQYF
clone size: many
D gene: NA
J gene: TRBJ2-3
V gene: TRBV5-1

CDR3 DNA: TGCAGTGCTATCACGCCGGGACCCTCCGGGGACACCATATATTTT
CDR3 protein: CSAITPGPSGDTIYF
clone size: many
D gene: NA
J gene: TRBJ1-3
V gene: TRBV20-1

CDR3 DNA: TGTGCCAGCAGCCAACCGGGGGGGGGGAGCACAGATACGCAGTATTTT
CDR3 protein: CASSQPGGGSTDTQYF
clone size: few
D gene: TRBD2
J gene: TRBJ2-3
V gene: TRBV3-1

CDR3 DNA: TGTGCCACCAGTGATTTGGGGTTTGTCCGGAGGGCAGCGTTGATTGTGGGGAATCAGCCCCAGCATTTT
CDR3 protein: CATSDLGFVRRAALIVGNQPQHF
clone size: few
D gene: NA
J gene: TRBJ1-5
V gene: TRBV24-1